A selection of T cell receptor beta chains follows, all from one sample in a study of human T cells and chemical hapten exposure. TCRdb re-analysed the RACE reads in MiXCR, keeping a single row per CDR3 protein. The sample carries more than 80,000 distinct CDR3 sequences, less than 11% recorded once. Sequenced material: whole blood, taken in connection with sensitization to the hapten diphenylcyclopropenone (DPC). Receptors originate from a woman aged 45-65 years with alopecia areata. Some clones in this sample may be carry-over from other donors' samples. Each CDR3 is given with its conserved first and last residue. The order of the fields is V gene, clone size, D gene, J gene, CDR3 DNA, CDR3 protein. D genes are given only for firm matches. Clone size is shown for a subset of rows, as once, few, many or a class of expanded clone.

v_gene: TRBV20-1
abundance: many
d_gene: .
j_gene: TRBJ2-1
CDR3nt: TGCAGTGCCCACCCCATGCTCTCCTACAATGAGCAGTTCTTC
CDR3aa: CSAHPMLSYNEQFF

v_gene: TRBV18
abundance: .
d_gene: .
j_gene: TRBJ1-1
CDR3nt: TGTGCCAGCTCACCCACGGAGGACACTGAAGCTTTCTTT
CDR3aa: CASSPTEDTEAFF

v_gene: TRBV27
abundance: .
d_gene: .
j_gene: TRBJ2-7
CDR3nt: TGTGCCAGCAGTTTAAGGCAGGGAAATTGGGAGCAGTACTTC
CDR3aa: CASSLRQGNWEQYF

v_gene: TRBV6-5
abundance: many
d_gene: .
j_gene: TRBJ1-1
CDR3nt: TGTGCCAGCAGTTACGGGGCCACTGAAGCTTTCTTT
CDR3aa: CASSYGATEAFF

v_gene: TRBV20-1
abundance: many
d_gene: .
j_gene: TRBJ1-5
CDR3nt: TGCAGTGCTAAACTCCCTAATCAGCCCCAGCATTTT
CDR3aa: CSAKLPNQPQHF

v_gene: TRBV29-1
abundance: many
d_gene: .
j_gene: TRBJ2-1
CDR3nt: TGCAGCGCTATGGATAATGAGCAGTTCTTC
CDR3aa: CSAMDNEQFF

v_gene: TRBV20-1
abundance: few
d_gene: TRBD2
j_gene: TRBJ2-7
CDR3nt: TGCAGTGCTAGACAGGATAATAGCGGGAGTTACGAGCAGTACTTC
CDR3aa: CSARQDNSGSYEQYF

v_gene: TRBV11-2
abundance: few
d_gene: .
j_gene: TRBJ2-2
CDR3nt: TGTGCCAGCAGCTTAGATCCTCGAGGTTTTACCGGGGAGCTGTTTTTT
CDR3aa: CASSLDPRGFTGELFF

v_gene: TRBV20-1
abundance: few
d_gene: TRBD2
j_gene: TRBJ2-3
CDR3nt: TGCAGTGCTAGCGTGGGGGGGAGCACAGATACGCAGTATTTT
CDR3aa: CSASVGGSTDTQYF

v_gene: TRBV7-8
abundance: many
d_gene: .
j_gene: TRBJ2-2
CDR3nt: TGTGCCAGCAGCCAGGCTAGGCGGCAGAGCACCGGGGAGCTGTTTTTT
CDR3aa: CASSQARRQSTGELFF

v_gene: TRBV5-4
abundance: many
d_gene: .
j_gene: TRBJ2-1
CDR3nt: TGTGCCAGCAGCCAAAGGGGGACACACAATGAGCAGTTCTTC
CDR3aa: CASSQRGTHNEQFF

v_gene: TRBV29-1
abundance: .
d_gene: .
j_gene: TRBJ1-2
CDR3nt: TGCAGCGCTGAGGACTTCTATGGCTACACCTTC
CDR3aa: CSAEDFYGYTF

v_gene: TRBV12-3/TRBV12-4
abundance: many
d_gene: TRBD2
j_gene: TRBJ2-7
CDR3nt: TGTGCCAGCAGTGTCGGGACTAGCGGGAATCGTTCCTACGAGCAGTACTTC
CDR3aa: CASSVGTSGNRSYEQYF

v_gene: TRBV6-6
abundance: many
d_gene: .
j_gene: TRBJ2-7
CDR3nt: TGTGCCAGCAGCCAAGCGGGACAGACTGTATACGAGCAGTACTTC
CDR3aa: CASSQAGQTVYEQYF

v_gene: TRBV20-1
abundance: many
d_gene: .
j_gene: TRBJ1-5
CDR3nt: TGCAGTGCTAGAGGCACTAGCAATCAGCCCCAGCATTTT
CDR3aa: CSARGTSNQPQHF

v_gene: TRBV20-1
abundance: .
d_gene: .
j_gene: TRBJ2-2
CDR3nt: TGCAGTGCTAGGCGGGCCCTAAAGACCGGGGAGCTGTTTTTT
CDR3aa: CSARRALKTGELFF

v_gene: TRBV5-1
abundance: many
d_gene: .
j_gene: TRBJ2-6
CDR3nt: TGCGCCAGCAGCGGCGTCTCTGGGGCCAACGTCCTGACTTTC
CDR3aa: CASSGVSGANVLTF

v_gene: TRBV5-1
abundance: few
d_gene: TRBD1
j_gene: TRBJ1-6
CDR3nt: TGCGCCAGCAGCTTGGGGCCAGGGGGATCCTCACCCCTCCACTTT
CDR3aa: CASSLGPGGSSPLHF

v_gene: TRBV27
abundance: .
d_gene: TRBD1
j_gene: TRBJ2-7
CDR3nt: TGTGCCAGCAAAACAGGGGCCGTGTTAGGCGAGCAGTACTTC
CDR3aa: CASKTGAVLGEQYF

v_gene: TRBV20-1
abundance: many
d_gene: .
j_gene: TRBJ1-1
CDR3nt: TGCAGTGCTAGTCGCCAGGGGAACACTGAAGCTTTCTTT
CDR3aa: CSASRQGNTEAFF

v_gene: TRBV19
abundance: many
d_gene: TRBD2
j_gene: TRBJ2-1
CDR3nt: TGTGCCAGTAGTATTTATCTAGCGGGATCCAATGAGCAGTTCTTC
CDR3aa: CASSIYLAGSNEQFF

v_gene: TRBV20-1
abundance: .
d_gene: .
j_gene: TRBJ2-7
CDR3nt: TGCAGTGCTAGAGGTGTTTTAGGCTCCTACGAGCAGTACTTC
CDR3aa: CSARGVLGSYEQYF

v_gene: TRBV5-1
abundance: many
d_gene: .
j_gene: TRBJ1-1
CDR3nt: TGCGCCAGCAGCCTATCAGGGGTGATGAACACTGAAGCTTTCTTT
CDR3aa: CASSLSGVMNTEAFF

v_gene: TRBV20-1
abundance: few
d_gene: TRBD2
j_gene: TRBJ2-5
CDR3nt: TGCAGTGCCAAGCGGGGGGGCTGGACCCAGTACTTC
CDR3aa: CSAKRGGWTQYF

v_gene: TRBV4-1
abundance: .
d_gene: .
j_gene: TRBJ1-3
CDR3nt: TGCGCCAGCAGCCAAGATGCCCATGGAGGGAAAGGAAACACCATATATTTT
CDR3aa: CASSQDAHGGKGNTIYF

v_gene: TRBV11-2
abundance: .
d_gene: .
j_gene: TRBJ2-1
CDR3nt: TGTGCCAGCAGCTCGAGGCTTTATGAGCAGTTCTTC
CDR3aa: CASSSRLYEQFF

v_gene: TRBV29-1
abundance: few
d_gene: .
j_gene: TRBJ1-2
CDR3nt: TGCAGCGTTGAGCGAACAGGGAACTATGGCTACACCTTC
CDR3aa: CSVERTGNYGYTF

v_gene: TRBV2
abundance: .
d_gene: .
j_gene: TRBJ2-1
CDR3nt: TGTGCCAGCATGCACCGGGACGGCCACTACAATGAGCAGTTCTTC
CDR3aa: CASMHRDGHYNEQFF

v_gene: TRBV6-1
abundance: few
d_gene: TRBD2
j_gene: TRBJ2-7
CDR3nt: TGTGCCAGCATGAATAGCGGGCCCGCCTACGAGCAGTACTTC
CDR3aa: CASMNSGPAYEQYF

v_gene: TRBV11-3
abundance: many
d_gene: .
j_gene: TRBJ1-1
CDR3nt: TGTGCCAGCAGCGGAGGGACCGGATACACTGAAGCTTTCTTT
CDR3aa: CASSGGTGYTEAFF

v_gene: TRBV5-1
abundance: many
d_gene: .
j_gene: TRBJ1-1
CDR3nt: TGCGCCAGCAGCTTTTCGCAGGGGAGGACTGAAGCTTTCTTT
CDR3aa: CASSFSQGRTEAFF

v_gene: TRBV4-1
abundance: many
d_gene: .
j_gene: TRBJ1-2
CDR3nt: TGCGCCAGCAGCCAGAACGCTGCCACGGACTATGGCTACACCTTC
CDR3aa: CASSQNAATDYGYTF

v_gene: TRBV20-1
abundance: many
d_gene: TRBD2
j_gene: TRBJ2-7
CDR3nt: TGCAGTGCTAGAGATTTCGGGACTAGCCACGAGCAGTACTTC
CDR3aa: CSARDFGTSHEQYF

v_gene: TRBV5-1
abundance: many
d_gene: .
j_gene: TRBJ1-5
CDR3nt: TGCGCCAGCAGCTTGTCGGCAGGCATAAATCAGCCCCAGCATTTT
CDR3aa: CASSLSAGINQPQHF

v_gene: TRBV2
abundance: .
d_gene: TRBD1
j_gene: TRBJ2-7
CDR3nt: TGTGCCTCCCAGCGAGCAGGGACAGGGCAGTACTTC
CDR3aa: CASQRAGTGQYF

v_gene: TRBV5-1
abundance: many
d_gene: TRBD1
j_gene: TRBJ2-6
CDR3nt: TGCGCCAGCAGCGTCGGACAGGGTTTTACCTCGGCCGGGGCCAACGTCCTGACTTTC
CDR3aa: CASSVGQGFTSAGANVLTF

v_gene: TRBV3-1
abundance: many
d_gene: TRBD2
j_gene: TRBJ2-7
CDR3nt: TGTGCCAGCAGCCCGGGACTAGCAGACAGGCAGTACTTC
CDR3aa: CASSPGLADRQYF

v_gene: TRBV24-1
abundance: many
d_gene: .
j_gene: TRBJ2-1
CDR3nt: TGTGCCACCAGTGCACACCCTCGACCCAATGAGCAGTTCTTC
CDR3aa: CATSAHPRPNEQFF

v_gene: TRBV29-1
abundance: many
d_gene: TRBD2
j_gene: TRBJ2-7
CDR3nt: TGCAGCGTAGCGATGCGGACTAGCCGGGAGGACGAGCAGTACTTC
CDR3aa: CSVAMRTSREDEQYF

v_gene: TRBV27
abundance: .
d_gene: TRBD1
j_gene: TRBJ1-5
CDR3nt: TGTGCCAGCAGTCTGAACAGGGGGAATCAGCCCCAGCATTTT
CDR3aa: CASSLNRGNQPQHF

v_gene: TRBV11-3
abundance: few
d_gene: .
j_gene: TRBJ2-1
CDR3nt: TGTGCCAGCAGCTTTGAGGGATCAGGGCCCAATGAGCAGTTCTTC
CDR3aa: CASSFEGSGPNEQFF

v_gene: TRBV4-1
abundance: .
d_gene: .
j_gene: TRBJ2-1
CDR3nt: TGCGCCAGCAGCCAACAGGGTTATTACAATGAGCAGTTCTTC
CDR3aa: CASSQQGYYNEQFF

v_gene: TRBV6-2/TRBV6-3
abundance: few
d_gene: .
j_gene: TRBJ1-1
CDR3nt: TGTGCCAGCACGCAGGGTCGCACTGAAGCTTTCTTT
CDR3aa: CASTQGRTEAFF